Presented here are 30 T cell receptor beta chains from one specimen sequenced in a study of T cells expressing NK-cell markers. TCRdb reprocessed the 5' RACE reads and reports one entry per CDR3 protein, with no DNA. The sample includes 120,000 to 150,000 distinct CDR3 sequences. Sequenced sample: blood T cells: a sorted CD56 or NKG2C T cell subset, CD4+ or CD8+ T cells, or bulk PBMC T cells (not recorded which). All receptors come from a man younger than 35 in good health.

The rearrangement links TRBV5-1 to TRBJ1-2; the TCRdb call, TRBD1, lacks DNA for checking. CDR1 is SGHRS, CDR2 YFSETQ, per germline. The CDR3 extends over 20 amino acids. CDR3 loop: CASSLAGLSPDQQGGYGYTF.

This rearrangement joins TRBV19 to TRBJ2-1; without DNA, the TCRdb call of TRBD2 cannot be checked. The CDR3 loop spans 14 amino acids. Germline V gene sequence: CDR1 LNHDA, CDR2 SQIVND (reference sequence). The CDR3 sequence: CASRRAGGYNEQFF.

The CDR3 is CASSPGDRVINEQFF. This chain uses TRBV4-1 with TRBJ2-1; the D gene TCRdb calls, TRBD1, cannot be checked with no DNA. CDR3 size: 15 residues. Germline assignment: CDR1 MGHRA and CDR2 YSYEKL.

The J gene is TRBJ2-5, the V gene TRBV15. The CDR3 consists of 13 residues. The V gene's germline CDR1 is LNHNV and CDR2 YYDKDF (reference sequence). The CDR3 is CATSRDRWETQYF.

V usage is TRBV25-1 and J usage is TRBJ2-1; TCRdb selects TRBD2, and the lack of DNA leaves this call unchecked. This CDR3 has 12 residues. Germline assignment: CDR1 MGHDK and CDR2 SYGVNS. CDR3 amino acids: CASGLAWGEQFF.

The genes are TRBV5-1 and TRBJ2-2; TCRdb gives TRBD1 as the D gene, but with no DNA this cannot be confirmed. This CDR3 is 16 amino acids long. The germline CDR1 and CDR2 sequences are SGHRS and YFSETQ. The CDR3 spells CASSPMGAGHGGELFF.

This chain links TRBV29-1 with TRBJ2-1; TCRdb's D call, TRBD2, is unchecked because there is no DNA. Germline values: CDR1 SQVTM, CDR2 ANQGSEA. The CDR3 has 18 residues. CDR3 protein: CSVEGQREGWGPYNEQFF.

The rearrangement joins TRBV12-3 or TRBV12-4 to TRBJ2-7; TCRdb designates TRBD1, a call that cannot be tested without DNA. This CDR3 is built from 13 residues. CDR3 residues: CASRPWDSYEQYF.

This sequence joins TRBV18 and TRBJ2-1. The germline CDR1 and CDR2 sequences are KGHSH and LQKENI. CDR3 size: 16 residues. The CDR3 sequence: CASSPLGGSSYNEQFF. Complete variable domain (other parts from reference TRBV18 and TRBJ2-1): NAGVMQNPRHLVRRRGQEARLRCSPMKGHSHVYWYRQLPEEGLKFMVYLQKENIIDESGMPKERFSAEFPKEGPSILRIQQVVRGDSAAYFCASSPLGGSSYNEQFFGPGTRLTVL.

This chain links TRBV11-2 with TRBJ2-7. The CDR3 runs 12 residues. Germline V gives CDR1 SGHAT, CDR2 FQNNGV. CDR3 loop: CASSSIVHEQYF.

This chain joins TRBV9 and TRBJ2-5; no DNA is available, so the TRBD1 call from TCRdb remains unchecked. CDR3 length: 15 residues. Looked up from germline, CDR1 is SGDLS and CDR2 is YYNGEE. Here the CDR3 reads CASSVAWGSQETQYF.

The V gene is TRBV6-1, the J gene TRBJ2-5; the TRBD1 assignment by TCRdb is unverifiable without DNA. Germline V gene data show CDR1 as MNHNS and CDR2 as SASEGT. This CDR3 comprises 16 residues. CDR3: CASSPDGSRNQETQYF.

The gene calls are TRBV7-9 and TRBJ2-1; with no DNA, the TCRdb D assignment of TRBD2 cannot be verified. CDR1 is SEHNR, CDR2 FQNEAQ, per germline (reference sequence). CDR3 length: 16 residues. This CDR3 reads CASSPTTSGSWNEQFF.

The V and J genes are TRBV7-9 and TRBJ2-7. Germline values: CDR1 SEHNR, CDR2 FQNEAQ (reference sequence). This CDR3 is built from 13 residues. CDR3 sequence: CASLSGRSYEQYF.

This chain connects TRBV4-1 to TRBJ2-7. The CDR3 contains 15 residues. Looked up from germline, CDR1 is MGHRA and CDR2 is YSYEKL. CDR3 sequence: CASSQVFGHSYEQYF.

The genes are TRBV28 and TRBJ1-3; TCRdb proposes TRBD1, but this gene call is untestable without DNA. The CDR3 has 16 amino acids. Germline V gives CDR1 MDHEN, CDR2 SYDVKM. This CDR3 reads CASSLSPDGIEDTIYF.

The rearrangement links TRBV19 to TRBJ1-1; TCRdb returns TRBD1, unconfirmable since there is no DNA. Germline CDR1 is LNHDA and CDR2 is SQIVND (reference sequence). CDR3 length equals 14 residues. Here the CDR3 reads CASSFPGQFPEAFF.

The chain is built from TRBV10-3 and TRBJ2-3. Per germline, CDR1 ENHRY and CDR2 SYGVKD. The CDR3 is 16 amino acids. CDR3 sequence reads: CAISEPGDSSTDTQYF.

This chain joins TRBV7-6 and TRBJ2-1; TCRdb gives TRBD2 as the D gene, but with no DNA this cannot be confirmed. The CDR3 has 16 amino acids. The germline gives CDR1 SGHVS, CDR2 FNYEAQ. CDR3 sequence: CASSSISGIGYNEQFF.

The chain couples TRBV11-2 to TRBJ2-1; as DNA is missing, the TRBD2 call by TCRdb cannot be tested. This CDR3 is built from 15 residues. Germline-derived CDR1 and CDR2 are SGHAT and FQNNGV. The CDR3 sequence is CASSPWELAGWEQFF.

V and J are TRBV19 and TRBJ2-1; as DNA is missing, the TRBD1 call by TCRdb cannot be tested. The germline gives CDR1 LNHDA, CDR2 SQIVND (reference sequence). The CDR3 covers 13 residues. CDR3 protein: CASSGTVNNEQFF.

The gene calls are TRBV12-3 or TRBV12-4 and TRBJ2-7; TCRdb proposes TRBD1, but this gene call is untestable without DNA. This CDR3 spans 14 amino acids. CDR3: CASSFSPGVGEQYF.

This chain joins TRBV7-8 and TRBJ2-1; TCRdb reports TRBD2, a call that lacks DNA to check it against. CDR1 and CDR2 from the germline V gene are SGHVS and FQNEAQ. The CDR3 contains 13 residues. CDR3 sequence: CASSRGGYNEQFF.

This chain uses TRBV15 with TRBJ1-5. Germline-derived CDR1 and CDR2 are LNHNV and YYDKDF (reference sequence). This CDR3 region has 14 residues. This CDR3 reads CATREGFGNQPQHF.

The rearrangement uses TRBV30 and TRBJ2-1; with no DNA, the TCRdb D assignment of TRBD2 cannot be verified. This CDR3 has 12 residues. Germline-derived CDR1 and CDR2 are GTSNPN and SVGIG (reference sequence). CDR3 region: CAWTSGINEQFF.

The chain recombines TRBV6-5 with TRBJ2-1; lacking DNA, the TRBD2 call made by TCRdb goes unchecked. The V gene's germline CDR1 is MNHEY and CDR2 SVGAGI. The CDR3 runs 15 residues. CDR3 in amino acids: CASSYRGLGNNEQFF.

The CDR3 region is CASSSTGTQRGTQYF. The chain uses TRBV13 and TRBJ2-5; with no DNA, the TCRdb D assignment of TRBD1 cannot be verified. The CDR3 spans 15 residues. Looked up from germline, CDR1 is PRHDT and CDR2 is FYEKMQ (reference sequence). Filled out from reference TRBV13 and TRBJ2-5, the complete variable domain reads AAGVIQSPRHLIKEKRETATLKCYPIPRHDTVYWYQQGPGQDPQFLISFYEKMQSDKGSIPDRFSAQQFSDYHSELNMSSLELGDSALYFCASSSTGTQRGTQYFGPGTRLLVL.

The CDR3 region is CASSLRVSGANVLTF. This chain joins TRBV7-8 and TRBJ2-6. Germline V CDR1 and CDR2: SGHVS, FQNEAQ. This CDR3 has 15 amino acids.

This chain connects TRBV9 to TRBJ2-1; TCRdb's D call, TRBD2, is unchecked because there is no DNA. Germline V lookup: CDR1 SGDLS, CDR2 YYNGEE. There are 15 residues in the CDR3. The CDR3 reads CASSVALVAYNEQFF.

The V call is TRBV3-1, the J call TRBJ2-1; TCRdb selects TRBD2, and the lack of DNA leaves this call unchecked. CDR3 length: 13 residues. Germline CDR1 LGHDT, CDR2 YNNKEL (reference sequence). CDR3 in amino acids: CASSQDSGGEQFF.